The clone carrying this TCR beta chain was seen only a few times. Its target is unknown. The source of the sample is a study of blood T cells in healthy people across ages. At least 5.5 micrograms of total RNA were extracted per sample. Overall study findings and caveats: There was no known CMV status for donors, so expanded clonotype changes were possibly confounded.

V was clipped by 4 bases and J by 6 bases; unmatched bases: 7. There are 14 residues in the CDR3. Germline loops: CDR1 SGHRS, CDR2 YFSETQ. With a J-beta primer mix and a sample-barcoded 5' primer, a second PCR ran 7 to 11 cycles. Unique molecular identifiers of 12 random nucleotides labeled each cDNA. Each of the samples gave a minimum of 2.5 million paired-end reads that contained CDR3. TCRdb reprocessed the 5' RACE reads via MiXCR and lists one record per CDR3 protein. Of 720,000 or so distinct CDR3 sequences listed, less than 45% were seen once; the top ten hold 25% to 35%. The V gene is TRBV5-1, the J gene TRBJ1-5, with TRBD1 identical over 7 bases. Material: blood. The receptor comes from a man older than 75 in good health. CDR3 loop: CASSLRTGVQPQHF. Here the CDR3 DNA reads TGCGCCAGCAGCCTGCGGACAGGAGTTCAGCCCCAGCATTTT.